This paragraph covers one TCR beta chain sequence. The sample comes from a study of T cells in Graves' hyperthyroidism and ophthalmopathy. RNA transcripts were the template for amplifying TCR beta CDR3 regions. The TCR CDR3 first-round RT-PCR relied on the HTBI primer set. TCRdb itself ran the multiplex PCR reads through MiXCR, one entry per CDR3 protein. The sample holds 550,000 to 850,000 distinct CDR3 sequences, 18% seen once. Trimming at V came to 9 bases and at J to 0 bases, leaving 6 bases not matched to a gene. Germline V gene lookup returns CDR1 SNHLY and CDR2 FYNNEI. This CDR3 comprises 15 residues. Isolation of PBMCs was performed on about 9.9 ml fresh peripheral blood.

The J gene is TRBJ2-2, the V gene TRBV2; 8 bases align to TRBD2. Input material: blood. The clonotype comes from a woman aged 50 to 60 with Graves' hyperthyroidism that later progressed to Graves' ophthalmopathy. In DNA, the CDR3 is TGTGCCAGGTGGCGGGGGGACGCGAACACCGGGGAGCTGTTTTTT. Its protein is CARWRGDANTGELFF. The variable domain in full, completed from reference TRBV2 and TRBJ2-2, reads EPEVTQTPSHQVTQMGQEVILRCVPISNHLYFYWYRQILGQKVEFLVSFYNNEISEKSEIFDDQFSVERPDGSNFTLKIRSTKLEDSAMYFCARWRGDANTGELFFGEGSRLTVL.